This is a list of T cell receptor beta chains from one sample in a study of control samples from healthy donors and cancer patients. Method: immunoSEQ multiplex PCR; TCRdb's copy keeps in-frame clones and lacks some. The table shows roughly 120,000 clones, with about 93% occurring only once. Sample: PBMCs. These receptors all stem from a man aged 45-60 years with head and neck cancer. Each CDR3 is given with its conserved first and last residue. D genes are given only for firm matches. A row's size may be missing; if present it is once, few, many or a size class.

V	length	J	D	size	CDR3	DNA
TRBV6-5	13	TRBJ1-2	-	-	CASSYSEGYGYTF	TGTGCCAGCAGTTACTCGGAGGGCTATGGCTACACCTTC
TRBV19	15	TRBJ1-1	-	few	CASSIDRSGDREAFF	TGTGCCAGTAGTATAGATCGTTCAGGGGATCGAGAAGCTTTCTTT
TRBV19	15	TRBJ1-2	-	-	CASSIKGKLVYGYTF	TGTGCCAGTAGTATAAAGGGGAAGTTAGTCTATGGCTACACCTTC
TRBV6-5	15	TRBJ1-3	TRBD1	-	CASKRQGPSGNTIYF	TGTGCCAGCAAACGACAGGGACCCTCTGGAAACACCATATATTTT
TRBV5-1	12	TRBJ2-1	TRBD2	-	CASSSSGGEQFF	TGCGCCAGCAGCTCCAGCGGGGGTGAGCAGTTCTTC
TRBV18	15	TRBJ2-5	-	-	CASSPRARAQETQYF	TGTGCCAGCTCACCAAGGGCCCGGGCCCAAGAGACCCAGTACTTC
TRBV20-1	13	TRBJ1-4	-	-	CSASPSLNEKLFF	TGCAGTGCTAGTCCCAGCCTTAATGAAAAACTGTTTTTT
TRBV4-3	14	TRBJ2-3	-	-	CASSQVSFTDTQYF	TGCGCCAGCAGCCAAGTTTCATTCACAGATACGCAGTATTTT
TRBV7-2	13	TRBJ2-5	-	-	CASSHQVLETQYF	TGTGCCAGCAGCCACCAAGTTTTAGAGACCCAGTACTTC
TRBV7-9	17	TRBJ1-2	TRBD1	-	CASSYASGRGTGYGYTF	TGTGCCAGCAGCTATGCATCTGGGAGGGGGACAGGCTATGGCTACACCTTC
TRBV5-1	16	TRBJ2-3	TRBD2	-	CASTSGGGYLEDTQYF	TGCGCCAGCACCTCGGGAGGGGGGTATCTCGAGGATACGCAGTATTTT
TRBV4-2	12	TRBJ2-3	TRBD2	-	CASSPGGDTQYF	TGTGCCAGCAGCCCCGGGGGGGATACGCAGTATTTT
TRBV6-1	16	TRBJ1-5	-	-	CASSEIERGSNQPQHF	TGTGCCAGCAGTGAAATCGAGAGGGGGAGCAATCAGCCCCAGCATTTT
TRBV19	15	TRBJ2-3	TRBD1	once	CASRDRTSSTDTQYF	TGTGCCAGTAGGGACAGGACGTCCTCCACAGATACGCAGTATTTT
TRBV19	17	TRBJ2-2	-	-	CASSIGRRTTNTGELFF	TGTGCCAGTAGTATAGGGCGCAGGACTACGAACACCGGGGAGCTGTTTTTT
TRBV29-1	13	TRBJ2-5	-	-	CSVVPGDRETQYF	TGCAGCGTTGTGCCCGGGGATCGAGAGACCCAGTACTTC
TRBV5-1	13	TRBJ1-2	-	-	CASSFGGAQGYTF	TGCGCCAGCAGCTTTGGGGGGGCGCAGGGCTACACCTTC
TRBV13	14	TRBJ2-3	-	-	CASSLDDRTDTQYF	TGTGCCAGCAGCTTAGACGACCGCACAGATACGCAGTATTTT
TRBV27	15	TRBJ1-1	-	-	CASRLRGASDTEAFF	TGTGCCAGCAGGTTAAGGGGCGCGTCGGACACTGAAGCTTTCTTT
TRBV12-3/TRBV12-4	12	TRBJ1-2	TRBD1	-	CASSQRQGGYTF	TGTGCCAGCAGTCAACGACAGGGTGGCTACACCTTC
TRBV10-3	13	TRBJ1-2	-	-	CAISESGDYGYTF	TGTGCCATCAGTGAGTCGGGAGACTATGGCTACACCTTC
TRBV6-5	12	TRBJ2-7	-	-	CASTGRTYEQYF	TGTGCCAGCACGGGACGGACCTACGAGCAGTACTTC
TRBV12-3/TRBV12-4	12	TRBJ1-2	-	-	CASSFSHGGYTF	TGTGCCAGCAGTTTTTCTCACGGTGGCTACACCTTC
TRBV3-1/TRBV3-2	15	TRBJ2-3	TRBD2	once	CASRRTSGGSDTQYF	TGTGCCAGCAGGCGGACTAGCGGGGGTTCAGATACGCAGTATTTT
TRBV6-5	12	TRBJ1-1	-	-	CASSTRTKEAFF	TGTGCCAGCAGCACTCGGACAAAAGAAGCTTTCTTT
TRBV7-9	14	TRBJ1-2	-	-	CASSLIREVHGYTF	TGTGCCAGCAGCTTGATTAGGGAAGTCCATGGCTACACCTTC
TRBV7-9	17	TRBJ2-7	-	-	CASSIPKAAPLRYEQYF	TGTGCCAGCAGCATACCCAAGGCGGCTCCCCTGAGATACGAGCAGTACTTC
TRBV7-3	14	TRBJ1-1	-	-	CASSLGGRGTEAFF	TGTGCCAGCAGCTTAGGGGGAAGGGGCACTGAAGCTTTCTTT
TRBV3-1/TRBV3-2	15	TRBJ1-2	TRBD1	-	CASSQEGQDPYGYTF	TGTGCCAGCAGCCAAGAAGGACAGGACCCCTATGGCTACACCTTC
TRBV28	12	TRBJ2-1	-	-	CASSSNYNEQFF	TGTGCCAGCAGTTCCAACTACAATGAGCAGTTCTTC
TRBV7-6	13	TRBJ2-1	TRBD2	-	CASTGGPYNEQFF	TGTGCCAGCACGGGGGGGCCCTACAATGAGCAGTTCTTC
TRBV10-2	17	TRBJ2-3	TRBD2	-	CASVRTSGGVGTDTQYF	TGCGCCAGCGTTCGGACTAGCGGGGGGGTTGGCACAGATACGCAGTATTTT
TRBV5-1	15	TRBJ1-2	TRBD1	-	CASSLLQGQGDGYTF	TGCGCCAGCAGCTTGCTTCAGGGACAGGGGGATGGCTACACCTTC
TRBV6-5	14	TRBJ1-6	TRBD1	once	CASSSTGGNSPLHF	TGTGCCAGCAGTTCGACAGGGGGGAATTCACCCCTCCACTTT
TRBV21-1	17	TRBJ1-2	-	-	CASSKVDRTYTNYGYTF	TGTGCCAGCAGCAAAGTTGACAGGACTTACACTAACTATGGCTACACCTTC
TRBV27	13	TRBJ2-2	-	-	CASSLQGTGELFF	TGTGCCAGCAGTTTACAGGGGACCGGGGAGCTGTTTTTT
TRBV6-2/TRBV6-3	16	TRBJ2-5	-	-	CASSWETTAVEETQYF	TGTGCCAGCAGCTGGGAAACGACGGCGGTCGAAGAGACCCAGTACTTC
TRBV9	17	TRBJ2-3	-	-	CASIDLRGGHGTDTQYF	TGTGCCAGCATCGACCTCAGGGGGGGCCATGGGACAGATACGCAGTATTTT
TRBV11-2	15	TRBJ2-1	-	-	CASSHIRGRGNEQFF	TGTGCCAGCAGCCACATCAGGGGGCGGGGGAATGAGCAGTTCTTC
TRBV6-2/TRBV6-3	15	TRBJ1-6	TRBD1	-	CASSYVGTGASPLHF	TGTGCCAGCAGTTACGTGGGAACAGGGGCTTCACCCCTCCACTTT
TRBV7-9	11	TRBJ1-2	-	-	CASSHSPDEGF	TGTGCCAGCAGCCACTCCCCGGATGAGGGCTTC
TRBV4-2	17	TRBJ2-1	TRBD2	-	CASSQGRAGGPSSEQFF	TGTGCCAGCAGCCAAGGGCGAGCGGGGGGGCCGTCGTCGGAGCAGTTCTTC
TRBV9	15	TRBJ2-3	TRBD2	-	CASSVSSGGPDTQYF	TGTGCCAGCAGCGTTTCCAGCGGGGGCCCAGATACGCAGTATTTT
TRBV6-5	14	TRBJ1-1	TRBD1	-	CASSWRDSFSEAFF	TGTGCCAGCAGTTGGCGGGACAGTTTCTCTGAAGCTTTCTTT
TRBV11-3	13	TRBJ1-1	-	-	CASSFSPYTEAFF	TGTGCCAGCAGCTTCTCCCCCTACACTGAAGCTTTCTTT
TRBV5-5	15	TRBJ1-1	-	-	CASSLHDSRNTEAFF	TGTGCCAGCAGCTTGCATGACAGTCGGAACACTGAAGCTTTCTTT
TRBV4-3	15	TRBJ1-4	-	-	CASSQFRQTNEKLFF	TGCGCCAGCAGCCAATTTCGCCAGACGAATGAAAAACTGTTTTTT
TRBV19	15	TRBJ2-5	TRBD1	-	CASSHRQGPRETQYF	TGTGCCAGTAGTCACCGACAGGGACCCAGAGAGACCCAGTACTTC
TRBV4-1	13	TRBJ2-5	-	-	CASSQGSQETQYF	TGCGCCAGCAGCCAGGGAAGTCAAGAGACCCAGTACTTC
TRBV7-2	17	TRBJ2-1	TRBD2	-	CASSSPGGGGSYNEQFF	TGTGCCAGCAGCTCCCCGGGGGGCGGGGGGTCGTACAATGAGCAGTTCTTC
TRBV6-5	15	TRBJ2-5	TRBD1	once	CASRGRQGVRETQYF	TGTGCCAGCAGAGGTCGCCAGGGGGTAAGGGAGACCCAGTACTTC
TRBV5-4	16	TRBJ2-7	TRBD2	-	CASSLSSGGDSYEQYF	TGTGCCAGCAGCTTGTCTAGCGGGGGGGACTCCTACGAGCAGTACTTC
TRBV5-6	15	TRBJ2-7	TRBD2	-	CASSFSGGSSYEQYF	TGTGCCAGCAGCTTTAGCGGGGGGAGCTCCTACGAGCAGTACTTC
TRBV7-3	13	TRBJ1-1	-	-	CASSPLGDTEAFF	TGTGCCAGCAGCCCGCTGGGTGACACTGAAGCTTTCTTT
TRBV18	16	TRBJ2-7	-	-	CASSPRAGGLSYEQYF	TGTGCCAGCTCACCTAGGGCCGGGGGCCTCTCCTACGAGCAGTACTTC
TRBV4-2	14	TRBJ1-1	-	-	CASRKGHLNTEAFF	TGTGCCAGCAGGAAGGGACACCTGAACACTGAAGCTTTCTTT